Listed below are T cell receptor beta chains from one sample, sequenced in a study of cytomegalovirus exposure and HLA in healthy donors. Only in-frame clones appear in the TCRdb table, and some are missing; sequencing was by immunoSEQ multiplex PCR. The sample includes fewer than 150,000 clones, around 76% seen only once; the top ten take less than 3%. The sequenced sample was PBMCs. These receptors all stem from a male donor in good health and CMV-seronegative. The CDR3 runs from the conserved cysteine through the conserved F or W. The D gene is left open where the match is weak. Only some rows state a clone size, as once, few, many or a class for expanded clones.

j_call v_call clone_size d_call cdr3_aa cdr3_nt
TRBJ2-7 TRBV10-3 - - CAIRGDISYEQYF TGTGCCATCAGGGGGGACATCTCCTACGAGCAGTACTTC
TRBJ1-1 TRBV6-6 - TRBD1 CASSYLGTVNTEAFF TGTGCCAGCAGTTATCTTGGGACAGTGAACACTGAAGCTTTCTTT
TRBJ2-7 TRBV7-8 - - CASSYSGLISYEQYF TGTGCCAGCAGCTACTCCGGACTGATTTCCTACGAGCAGTACTTC
TRBJ1-1 TRBV27 few - CASSSPVGGRAFF TGTGCCAGCAGTTCTCCCGTGGGAGGGCGGGCTTTCTTT
TRBJ1-2 TRBV5-1 - - CASSFDGDYGYTF TGCGCCAGCAGCTTCGACGGGGACTATGGCTACACCTTC
TRBJ2-7 TRBV7-9 once - CSSSPVALGYEQYF TGTTCCAGCAGCCCCGTAGCACTGGGCTACGAGCAGTACTTC
TRBJ2-2 TRBV12-5 once TRBD1 CASGLPGTGVTGELFF TGTGCTAGTGGTTTACCTGGGACAGGGGTGACCGGGGAGCTGTTTTTT
TRBJ2-1 TRBV5-4 few TRBD2 CASSSGLAGGNEQFF TGTGCCAGCAGCTCCGGACTAGCGGGGGGAAATGAGCAGTTCTTC
TRBJ2-1 TRBV27 - - CASTHWGGAHEQFF TGTGCCAGCACCCACTGGGGGGGGGCTCATGAGCAGTTCTTC
TRBJ2-7 TRBV5-6 - - CASSLYYEQYF TGTGCCAGCAGCCTGTACTACGAGCAGTACTTC
TRBJ2-2 TRBV19 - - CASRAWIDSGELFF TGTGCCAGTAGGGCCTGGATAGACTCCGGGGAGCTGTTTTTT
TRBJ1-1 TRBV4-3 - - CASSQGTEEMNTEAFF TGCGCCAGCAGCCAAGGTACAGAAGAGATGAACACTGAAGCTTTCTTT
TRBJ2-2 TRBV30 - - CAWSLFLGRDTGELFF TGTGCCTGGAGCCTCTTCTTGGGGCGCGACACCGGGGAGCTGTTTTTT
TRBJ1-1 TRBV18 - - CASSLGRNTEAFF TGTGCCAGCTCCCTAGGCAGGAACACTGAAGCTTTCTTT
TRBJ2-7 TRBV6-5 few - CASSYDNQPYEQYF TGTGCCAGCAGTTATGACAACCAACCCTACGAGCAGTACTTC
TRBJ2-5 TRBV7-2 - TRBD1 CASRDRDSRFDRSQYF TGTGCCAGCAGGGACCGGGACAGCCGTTTCGACAGGAGCCAGTACTTC
TRBJ1-2 TRBV25-1 once - CASSKSRGHNYGYTF TGTGCCAGCAGTAAATCCAGGGGACATAACTATGGCTACACCTTC
TRBJ2-4 TRBV15 - TRBD1 CATSRAGQGVPKNIQYF TGTGCCACCAGCAGAGCGGGACAGGGTGTGCCCAAAAACATTCAGTACTTC
TRBJ1-1 TRBV19 - TRBD1 CASSIVDRAQDEAFF TGTGCCAGTAGTATAGTAGACAGGGCACAGGATGAAGCTTTCTTT
TRBJ1-3 TRBV29-1 - - CSVGEAAGNTIYF TGCAGCGTTGGGGAGGCAGCTGGAAACACCATATATTTT
TRBJ1-5 TRBV2 once - CASSEWGRNQPQHF TGTGCCAGCAGTGAATGGGGGCGGAATCAGCCCCAGCATTTT
TRBJ2-3 TRBV20-1 - - CSATHGDTQYF TGCAGTGCTACGCACGGAGATACGCAGTATTTT
TRBJ1-2 TRBV14 - - CASSQGTAVTNYGYTF TGTGCCAGCAGCCAAGGGACAGCGGTTACTAACTATGGCTACACCTTC
TRBJ2-3 TRBV7-8 - - CASSTQGIHTDTQYF TGTGCCAGCAGCACCCAGGGAATCCACACAGATACGCAGTATTTT
TRBJ1-6 TRBV30 - - CAGQGRDSPLHF TGTGCCGGGCAGGGTAGAGATTCACCCCTCCACTTT
TRBJ1-1 TRBV5-1 - - CASSPAPGNTEAFF TGCGCCAGCAGCCCCGCCCCGGGGAACACTGAAGCTTTCTTT
TRBJ1-3 TRBV12-2 - - CASRPPAGRKGLNTIYF TGTGCAAGTCGCCCCCCCGCCGGCAGGAAGGGGCTAAACACCATATATTTT
TRBJ2-1 TRBV14 - - CASSPQDYYNEQFF TGTGCCAGCAGCCCCCAGGACTATTACAATGAGCAGTTCTTC
TRBJ2-5 TRBV30 few TRBD2 CAWTLAGQETQYF TGTGCCTGGACACTAGCGGGTCAAGAGACCCAGTACTTC
TRBJ2-7 TRBV19 - - CASSSKAGYEQYF TGTGCCAGTAGTTCCAAAGCAGGCTACGAGCAGTACTTC
TRBJ2-7 TRBV2 - TRBD1 CASRETGGEQYF TGTGCCAGCAGGGAGACAGGGGGTGAGCAGTACTTC
TRBJ2-2 TRBV14 - TRBD1 CASSQSQGAPDTGELFF TGTGCCAGCAGCCAATCCCAGGGGGCGCCGGACACCGGGGAGCTGTTTTTT
TRBJ1-6 TRBV25-1 few TRBD1 CASSKTGGVRTSPLHF TGTGCCAGCAGTAAGACAGGGGGCGTTAGAACCTCACCCCTCCACTTT
TRBJ2-1 TRBV5-8 - TRBD2 CASSFGTSLQDEQFF TGTGCCAGCAGCTTCGGGACTAGTTTACAGGATGAGCAGTTCTTC
TRBJ2-5 TRBV29-1 few - CRVGAGQIGQETQYF TGCCGCGTTGGGGCCGGACAGATCGGACAAGAGACCCAGTACTTC
TRBJ1-5 TRBV7-6 - - CASSVSPTANQPQHF TGTGCCAGCAGCGTAAGCCCTACAGCCAATCAGCCCCAGCATTTT
TRBJ1-2 TRBV14 - - CASSQGSGPLYGYTF TGTGCCAGCAGCCAAGGTAGTGGGCCACTGTATGGCTACACCTTC
TRBJ2-1 TRBV5-1 - TRBD2 CASSLGLAGGEQFF TGCGCCAGCAGCCTGGGACTAGCGGGAGGTGAGCAGTTCTTC
TRBJ2-1 TRBV7-6 few TRBD2 CASSPTSGSGNEQFF TGTGCCAGCAGCCCAACTAGCGGAAGTGGAAATGAGCAGTTCTTC
TRBJ2-7 TRBV20-1 - - CSARRGYEQYF TGCAGTGCCAGGAGGGGTTACGAGCAGTACTTC
TRBJ1-1 TRBV6-5 few TRBD1 CASSYIDGQGGTEAFF TGTGCCAGCAGTTACATAGACGGACAGGGGGGCACTGAAGCTTTCTTT